What follows describes a single TCR beta chain. Libraries were prepared by immunoSEQ multiplex PCR; TCRdb keeps only in-frame clonotypes and omits some of them. The sample lists more than 200,000 clones, about nine tenths seen once, with 1.5% to 2% in the top ten. The sample is drawn from a study of blood T cell repertoires in COVID-19. Study-wide context: PBMCs, B-cell-depleted T cells, or T cells provided the cDNA or gDNA that made up the material.

With V trimmed by 5 bases and J by 3 bases, 6 bases remained unmatched. The CDR3 is 14 amino acids. Germline CDR1 reads MNHEY; CDR2 reads SMNVEV (reference sequence). This clonotype originated in a man in his 70s with acute or convalescent COVID-19. This chain connects TRBV27 to TRBJ2-7; 8 nucleotides agree with TRBD1. Sequenced sample: peripheral blood. CDR3: CASSRTGGNYEQYF. CDR3 DNA sequence: TGTGCCAGCAGTCGAACAGGGGGTAACTACGAGCAGTACTTC.